This entry lists 32 T cell receptor beta chains sequenced from one sample in a study of CD8 T cells in ankylosing spondylitis. A single record per CDR3 protein comes from TCRdb applying MiXCR to the 5' RACE reads. This table holds about 140,000 distinct CDR3 sequences, roughly 7.7% found once. Sample: synovial fluid, either unsorted or a sorted T cell fraction (not recorded which). The receptors originated from a male donor with ankylosing spondylitis.

This clonotype was recorded at least ten times. The chain uses TRBV5-1 and TRBJ2-1; 7 bases fit TRBD1. CDR1 and CDR2 (germline): SGHRS, YFSETQ. The CDR3 has 15 amino acids. J was trimmed by 9 bases and V by 0 bases; bases with no gene match: 9. CDR3 nucleotides: TGCGCCAGCAGCTTGGCTGGGACAGTACTGGCTGAGCAGTTCTTC. Amino acid sequence: CASSLAGTVLAEQFF.

The rearrangement joins TRBV7-2 to TRBJ2-3; D might be TRBD1 (6 bases). Germline V gene sequence: CDR1 SGHTA, CDR2 FQGNSA. The V end was cut by 1 base, the J end by 0 bases, with 11 bases between. This CDR3 is built from 16 residues. The CDR3 bases are TGTGCCAGCAGCTTAGACCGTAGGGGGAGCACAGATACGCAGTATTTT. Amino acid sequence: CASSLDRRGSTDTQYF.

This clonotype has ten or more counts. The CDR3 DNA sequence: TGCAGCGTTGCCGACGGTCACACTGAAGCTTTCTTT. The encoded protein is CSVADGHTEAFF. The V and J genes are TRBV29-1 and TRBJ1-1; D is unresolved. The ends were cut back, 4 bases at V and 3 bases at J, with 9 bases in the middle. Looked up from germline, CDR1 is SQVTM and CDR2 is ANQGSEA. This CDR3 has 12 amino acids.

The V gene is TRBV28, the J gene TRBJ2-1; tentative D call: TRBD1 (6 bases). Germline loops: CDR1 MDHEN, CDR2 SYDVKM. The V gene lost 4 bases and the J gene lost 0 bases, with 13 bases spanning the gap. This CDR3 region has 16 residues. The CDR3 region is CASSSLDSFSYNEQFF. The CDR3 DNA reads as TGTGCCAGCAGTTCACTGGACAGCTTCTCCTACAATGAGCAGTTCTTC.

This clonotype came up many times. The chain couples TRBV18 to TRBJ1-1, with 8 bases fitting TRBD1. The junction had 8 bases not matched to a gene; V was cut back by 3 bases and J by 11 bases. The CDR3 has 13 amino acids. Germline CDR1 reads KGHSH; CDR2 reads LQKENI. CDR3 sequence: CASSPTTGEGAFF. As DNA, the CDR3 is TGTGCCAGCTCACCGACGACAGGGGAGGGTGCTTTCTTT.

Many counts were recorded for this clonotype. This sequence joins TRBV5-1 and TRBJ1-1; D is unclear. With 0 bases removed from V and 7 bases from J, the gap between germline ends came to 13 bases. In germline, CDR1 is SGHRS, CDR2 YFSETQ. The CDR3 is made up of 14 amino acids. CDR3 sequence reads: CASSLDRAESEAFF. CDR3 sequence (DNA): TGCGCCAGCAGCTTGGATCGGGCAGAGAGTGAAGCTTTCTTT.

At least ten counts were recorded for this clonotype. A junction boundary mismatches the germline segment, possibly from a read error. This chain links TRBV20-1 with TRBJ1-1; D not resolved. The germline gives CDR1 DFQATT, CDR2 SNEGSKA (reference sequence). The CDR3 runs to 11 residues. This CDR3 is CSAHRRLETLF. The DNA of the CDR3 is TGCAGTGCTCATCGCCGCCTCGAGACTCTCTTT.

This clonotype has just a few counts. The rearrangement links TRBV3-1 to TRBJ1-5; a weak D match, TRBD1 (6 bases). The CDR3 totals 15 residues. The germline V gene has CDR1 LGHDT and CDR2 YNNKEL (reference sequence). V shed 3 bases and J shed 1 base, with 10 bases lying between them. The CDR3 DNA reads TGTGCCAGCAGCCAGGGGGGCTCAAGCAATCAGCCCCAGCATTTT. Translating it yields CASSQGGSSNQPQHF.

The rearrangement links TRBV19 to TRBJ2-5; the D gene is possibly TRBD2 (6 bases). This CDR3 region has 15 residues. V shed 3 bases and J shed 5 bases, with 16 bases lying between them. Germline-derived CDR1 and CDR2 are LNHDA and SQIVND (reference sequence). Here the CDR3 DNA reads TGTGCCAGTAGTATCTTCGCGGGATCTTCGGAGACCCAGTACTTC. Residues: CASSIFAGSSETQYF.

The table lists this clonotype with many counts. This chain connects TRBV20-1 to TRBJ2-7; 10 bases are shared with TRBD1. Germline V CDR1 and CDR2: DFQATT, SNEGSKA (reference sequence). J was trimmed by 4 bases and V by 1 base; bases with no gene match: 7. The CDR3 contains 15 residues. CDR3 nucleotides: TGCAGTGCTAGAGTACGGGACAGGGGAGGGTACGAGCAGTACTTC. It translates to CSARVRDRGGYEQYF.

The chain links TRBV4-2 to TRBJ2-7, with TRBD2 identical over 13 bases. The CDR3 totals 16 residues. Unmatched junction bases numbered 7, after V lost 4 bases and J lost 4 bases. Germline CDR1 reads LGHNA; CDR2 reads YNFKEQ. CDR3 sequence (DNA): TGTGCCAGCAGCCTAGGGACTAGCGGGAATGGGTACGAGCAGTACTTC. It yields the protein CASSLGTSGNGYEQYF.

This clonotype was seen a handful of times. J is TRBJ2-7 and V is TRBV18; no firm D call. V dropped 0 bases and J dropped 4 bases, with 7 bases sitting between them. Germline V gene data show CDR1 as KGHSH and CDR2 as LQKENI. The CDR3 is made up of 13 amino acids. The CDR3 region is CASSPPSEYEQYF. CDR3 nucleotide sequence: TGTGCCAGCTCACCACCTTCAGAATACGAGCAGTACTTC.

This clonotype has at least ten counts. This chain joins TRBV20-1 and TRBJ1-1; no reliable D call. The V gene lost 3 bases and the J gene lost 1 base, with 15 bases spanning the gap. Germline lookup yields CDR1 DFQATT and CDR2 SNEGSKA (reference sequence). The CDR3 spans 15 residues. The CDR3 here is CSASEPLVRNTEAFF. The CDR3 DNA is TGCAGTGCTAGCGAGCCCCTGGTTAGGAACACTGAAGCTTTCTTT.

This clonotype has a count of ten or more. The gene calls are TRBV5-1 and TRBJ2-3, with D hard to call. The CDR3 has 14 residues. V was clipped by 2 bases and J by 0 bases, with 7 bases between them. CDR1 is SGHRS, CDR2 YFSETQ, per germline. Here the CDR3 DNA reads TGCGCCAGCAGCTTAGGGCAGAGCACAGATACGCAGTATTTT. Residues: CASSLGQSTDTQYF.

The V and J genes are TRBV25-1 and TRBJ2-6; D gene ambiguous. Germline-derived CDR1 and CDR2 are MGHDK and SYGVNS. V shed 2 bases and J shed 4 bases, with 9 bases lying between them. The CDR3 spans 15 residues. The CDR3 sequence: CASSENSPGANVLTF. CDR3 DNA sequence: TGTGCCAGCAGTGAAAACAGTCCAGGGGCCAACGTCCTGACTTTC.

This clonotype has at least ten counts. The rearrangement joins TRBV29-1 to TRBJ1-2; possibly TRBD1 for D (5 bases). V dropped 4 bases and J dropped 7 bases, with 13 bases sitting between them. Germline assignment: CDR1 SQVTM and CDR2 ANQGSEA. The CDR3 runs 12 residues. The CDR3 DNA reads as TGCAGCGTTGGAGCGGGGGAGCGTGGCTACACCTTC. Its translation is CSVGAGERGYTF. The full variable domain, in which reference TRBV29-1 and TRBJ1-2 provide the parts outside the CDR3, is SAVISQKPSRDICQRGTSLTIQCQVDSQVTMMFWYRQQPGQSLTLIATANQGSEATYESGFVIDKFPISRPNLTFSTLTVSNMSPEDSSIYLCSVGAGERGYTFGSGTRLTVV.

This clonotype turned up a few times. The V and J genes are TRBV5-6 and TRBJ2-5; D might be TRBD2 (5 bases). Trimming stripped 3 bases from V and 13 bases from J, with 13 bases between. The CDR3 totals 11 residues. Germline CDR1 and CDR2: SGHDT and YYEEEE. CDR3 sequence reads: CASSSLGVLYF. In nucleotides, the CDR3 is TGTGCCAGCAGCTCCCTCGGGGTTCTGTACTTC.

This clonotype was observed a handful of times. V and J are TRBV20-1 and TRBJ1-4; 11 bases align to TRBD1. The CDR3 totals 13 residues. With 6 bases clipped from V and 11 bases from J, the junction kept 8 bases outside the gene matches. In germline, CDR1 is DFQATT, CDR2 SNEGSKA (reference sequence). Here the CDR3 reads CSARTGGEIKLFF. CDR3 bases: TGCAGTGCCAGGACAGGGGGCGAGATCAAACTGTTTTTT.

The genes are TRBV19 and TRBJ2-6; D perhaps matches TRBD2 (5 bases). The CDR3 spans 15 residues. In germline, CDR1 is LNHDA, CDR2 SQIVND (reference sequence). The V and J ends lost 6 bases and 0 bases respectively, with 9 bases between them. CDR3 DNA: TGTGCCAGTAGCGAACTAGACTCTGGGGCCAACGTCCTGACTTTC. Translating it yields CASSELDSGANVLTF.

This clonotype has more than one count but fewer than ten. The chain links TRBV20-1 to TRBJ1-2, with D tentatively TRBD1 (6 bases). CDR1 DFQATT and CDR2 SNEGSKA come from the germline V gene (reference sequence). This CDR3 is 14 amino acids long. The V end was cut by 3 bases, the J end by 4 bases, with 15 bases between. CDR3 coding DNA: TGCAGTGCTAGCCCCTTGGCACAGGGCTATGGCTACACCTTC. Translated, it gives CSASPLAQGYGYTF.

This clonotype was counted only a few times. This rearrangement joins TRBV20-1 to TRBJ1-3; TRBD1 matches 7 bases. CDR3 length: 14 residues. The junction had 2 bases not matched to a gene; V was cut back by 0 bases and J by 3 bases. CDR1 is DFQATT, CDR2 SNEGSKA, per germline (reference sequence). The CDR3 DNA reads as TGCAGTGCTAGAGAGGGGACAGATGGAAACACCATATATTTT. Translation: CSAREGTDGNTIYF.

This clonotype has a handful of counts. The chain employs TRBV7-9 and TRBJ1-4; 7 nucleotides align to TRBD1. Germline CDR1 reads SEHNR; CDR2 reads FQNEAQ (reference sequence). Trimming at V came to 5 bases and at J to 5 bases, leaving 14 bases not matched to a gene. The CDR3 is 17 amino acids. Here the CDR3 DNA reads TGTGCCAGCAGCAGGACCCCTCCGACAGGGCTGAATGAAAAACTGTTTTTT. Translation gives CASSRTPPTGLNEKLFF.

This clonotype has a count of ten or more. The V call is TRBV6-5, the J call TRBJ2-1, with D uncertain. This CDR3 comprises 15 residues. Germline values: CDR1 MNHEY, CDR2 SVGAGI. V lost 2 bases and J lost 0, with 8 bases in between. CDR3 coding DNA: TGTGCCAGCAGTTACCGTGGTAGCTCCTACAATGAGCAGTTCTTC. Its translation: CASSYRGSSYNEQFF.

The chain couples TRBV5-6 to TRBJ2-1; the D gene is possibly TRBD2 (6 bases). V was pared by 2 bases and J by 13 bases, with 13 bases between. Germline V gene sequence: CDR1 SGHDT, CDR2 YYEEEE. CDR3 length equals 12 residues. CDR3 nucleotide sequence: TGTGCCAGCAGCTTACCTTTCGGGGGACAGTTCTTC. It specifies CASSLPFGGQFF.

This clonotype was seen at least ten times. V and J are TRBV7-9 and TRBJ1-2; TRBD1 matches at 9 bases. Germline V gene lookup returns CDR1 SEHNR and CDR2 FQNEAQ (reference sequence). With 4 bases clipped from V and 3 bases from J, the junction kept 9 bases outside the gene matches. The CDR3 has 16 residues. The CDR3 nucleotides read TGTGCCAGCAGCTCTACAGGGGGCCGGGGGGACTATGGCTACACCTTC. Residues: CASSSTGGRGDYGYTF.

This clonotype is medium-sized in the sample. The chain links TRBV2 to TRBJ2-2; 8 positions agree with TRBD2. The germline gives CDR1 SNHLY, CDR2 FYNNEI. The V gene end was trimmed by 2 bases and the J gene end by 7 bases; junction bases not matched to a gene: 6. This CDR3 has 15 amino acids. The CDR3 DNA reads as TGTGCCAGCAGTGAAACGGGAGGGGGGAACGGGGAGCTGTTTTTT. Translation: CASSETGGGNGELFF.

This clonotype was counted a few times. The chain is built from TRBV3-1 and TRBJ1-2; D gene uncertain. V lost 1 base and J 8 bases, leaving 11 bases between the germline ends. CDR1 is LGHDT, CDR2 YNNKEL, per germline (reference sequence). This CDR3 has 13 amino acids. The CDR3 region has the DNA TGTGCCAGCAGCCAAGCTACTTCTCGGGGCTACACCTTC. It encodes CASSQATSRGYTF.

At least ten counts were recorded for this clonotype. This sequence joins TRBV24-1 and TRBJ2-7; D might be TRBD2 (5 bases). V was pared by 2 bases and J by 6 bases, with 13 bases between. The CDR3 sequence is 14 residues long. Germline lookup yields CDR1 KGHDR and CDR2 SFDVKD. The CDR3 DNA is TGTGCCACCAGTGATTCGTATCCAGGAGGCGAGCAGTACTTC. Its protein is CATSDSYPGGEQYF.

The chain is built from TRBV6-1 and TRBJ2-1; no definite D call. Germline CDR1 MNHNS, CDR2 SASEGT. This CDR3 has 14 residues. Deletions cut 3 bases from V and 9 bases from J, with 15 bases between. CDR3 in amino acids: CASSESYPEREQFF. The DNA for the CDR3 is TGTGCCAGCAGTGAGTCCTACCCAGAACGTGAGCAGTTCTTC.

In its sample, this clonotype was seen many times. The rearrangement uses TRBV28 and TRBJ2-5; no clear D. This CDR3 region has 15 residues. The V and J ends lost 3 bases and 2 bases respectively, with 13 bases between them. Looked up from germline, CDR1 is MDHEN and CDR2 is SYDVKM. CDR3 DNA sequence: TGTGCCAGCAGTTTCGGAGACGCGAGACAAGAGACCCAGTACTTC. It yields the protein CASSFGDARQETQYF.

The J gene is TRBJ2-1, the V gene TRBV28; no reliable D call. The CDR3 is 14 amino acids. Germline V lookup: CDR1 MDHEN, CDR2 SYDVKM. The ends were cut back, 6 bases at V and 8 bases at J, with 17 bases in the middle. DNA of the CDR3: TGTGCCAGCAGGCGTATGAATTCGGTCGATGAGCAGTTCTTC. It yields the protein CASRRMNSVDEQFF.

This clonotype was counted only a few times. The chain links TRBV6-2 or TRBV6-3 to TRBJ1-1; D may be TRBD1 (6 bases). Germline loops: CDR1 MNHEY, CDR2 SVGEGT. Trimming took 0 bases from V and 0 from J, leaving 20 bases between them. The CDR3 consists of 19 residues. CDR3 in amino acids: CASSYSMGVDSNMNTEAFF. The CDR3 nucleotides are TGTGCCAGCAGTTACTCGATGGGCGTGGACAGTAACATGAACACTGAAGCTTTCTTT.